A selection of T cell receptor beta chains follows, all from one sample in a study of cytomegalovirus exposure and HLA in healthy donors. Assay used: immunoSEQ multiplex PCR; TCRdb lists only in-frame clones, some missing. Of 160,000 or so clones detected, about 80% appear once; the ten largest clones hold roughly 1.6%. The sample was PBMCs. These receptors originate from a middle-aged man in good health and CMV-seronegative. Both conserved end residues are part of each CDR3. A D gene is named only where the DNA matches it firmly. A clone size is listed for some rows: how often the clone was seen (once, few, many), or a class if it is expanded.

>TRBV5-5|13|-|-|TRBJ1-1
CASSLDRVTEAFF
TGTGCCAGCAGCTTGGACAGGGTGACGGAAGCTTTCTTT
>TRBV30|15|few|TRBD1|TRBJ1-4
CAWSGTDRSYEKLFF
TGTGCCTGGAGTGGGACGGACAGGTCGTATGAAAAACTGTTTTTT
>TRBV7-2|15|-|TRBD1|TRBJ1-2
CASSLLGTANYGYTF
TGTGCCAGCAGCTTACTGGGGACAGCTAACTATGGCTACACCTTC
>TRBV10-3|17|-|TRBD2|TRBJ2-2
CAISPTSGRVSTGELFF
TGTGCCATCAGTCCGACTAGCGGGAGGGTAAGCACCGGGGAGCTGTTTTTT
>TRBV4-1|15|-|-|TRBJ1-6
CASSQDGDLYSPLHF
TGCGCCAGCAGCCAAGACGGGGATCTCTATTCACCCCTCCACTTT
>TRBV5-6|14|-|-|TRBJ1-6
CASSLETDNSPLHF
TGTGCCAGCAGCTTGGAGACAGATAATTCACCCCTCCACTTT
>TRBV15|13|-|-|TRBJ2-3
CATSLSPGDTQYF
TGTGCCACCAGTCTATCACCGGGGGATACGCAGTATTTT
>TRBV6-5|15|-|TRBD2|TRBJ2-2
CASSGRLAGDGELFF
TGTGCCAGCAGTGGGCGACTAGCGGGAGACGGGGAGCTGTTTTTT
>TRBV6-5|14|-|-|TRBJ1-1
CASSSDRPYTEAFF
TGTGCCAGCAGCTCCGACAGGCCATACACTGAAGCTTTCTTT
>TRBV19|15|-|TRBD1|TRBJ2-7
CASSPEGTGSDEQYF
TGTGCCAGTAGTCCCGAGGGGACAGGGTCTGACGAGCAGTACTTC
>TRBV2|13|-|-|TRBJ2-7
CASRGPGGYEQYF
TGTGCCAGCAGGGGCCCCGGGGGCTACGAGCAGTACTTC
>TRBV15|15|-|-|TRBJ1-2
CATSRDNRGYYGYTF
TGTGCCACCAGCAGAGATAATAGGGGGTACTATGGCTACACCTTC
>TRBV28|12|few|-|TRBJ2-7
CASGLAPYEQYF
TGTGCCAGCGGGCTAGCTCCCTACGAGCAGTACTTC
>TRBV7-2|13|-|-|TRBJ1-5
CASSLDFGQPQHF
TGTGCCAGCAGCTTAGACTTCGGGCAGCCCCAGCATTTT
>TRBV2|15|-|-|TRBJ2-3
CASSEQGVKTDTQYF
TGTGCCAGCAGTGAACAGGGCGTCAAAACAGATACGCAGTATTTT
>TRBV6-1|13|-|-|TRBJ1-1
CASSDNMNTEAFF
TGTGCCAGCAGTGACAACATGAACACTGAAGCTTTCTTT
>TRBV19|15|-|-|TRBJ1-2
CASSNAQGISYGYTF
TGTGCCAGTAGTAACGCTCAGGGGATCAGCTATGGCTACACCTTC
>TRBV15|14|-|-|TRBJ1-4
CATKAVRGYEKLFF
TGTGCCACCAAGGCGGTCAGGGGATACGAAAAACTGTTTTTT
>TRBV7-2|17|few|-|TRBJ2-3
CASRAFPGGHNTDTQYF
TGTGCCAGCAGGGCTTTCCCCGGGGGTCATAACACAGATACGCAGTATTTT
>TRBV11-2|13|-|-|TRBJ2-2
CASSLHSTGELFF
TGTGCCAGCAGCTTACACAGCACCGGGGAGCTGTTTTTT
>TRBV6-5|14|-|-|TRBJ2-2
CASSPRWTAGELFF
TGTGCCAGCAGCCCCCGTTGGACAGCTGGGGAGCTGTTTTTT
>TRBV14|14|-|-|TRBJ2-5
CASSPLGVQETQYF
TGTGCCAGCAGCCCCCTTGGAGTCCAAGAGACCCAGTACTTC